The rows below give T cell receptor beta chains drawn from one sample of a study of PD-1 blockade in classical Hodgkin lymphoma. Sequencing used immunoSEQ multiplex PCR; TCRdb keeps in-frame clones, though not all of them. The table has roughly 140,000 clones, about 81% seen once. The sample was peripheral blood mononuclear cells (PBMCs), taken before the second cycle of nivolumab. These receptors all come from a human donor with classical Hodgkin lymphoma. The CDR3 runs from the conserved cysteine through the conserved F or W. D genes are given only for firm matches. Clone sizes are given selectively: once, few, many, or a class where the clone is expanded.

d_call	v_call	clone_size	j_call	cdr3_nt	cdr3_aa
.	TRBV5-6	.	TRBJ2-7	TGTGCCAGCAGGGGGACTGGAATTTACGAGCAGTACTTC	CASRGTGIYEQYF
.	TRBV7-2	.	TRBJ1-5	TGTGCCAGCAGTAGGAGCAGCAATCAGCCCCAGCATTTT	CASSRSSNQPQHF
TRBD2	TRBV19	.	TRBJ2-3	TGTGCCAGTAGTCCGGCTAGCGGGATGAGCACAGATACGCAGTATTTT	CASSPASGMSTDTQYF
.	TRBV27	.	TRBJ2-1	TGTGCCAGCAGTCTTCTATTCGGAGTTCCAAGCTCCTACAATGAGCAGTTCTTC	CASSLLFGVPSSYNEQFF
TRBD1	TRBV6-6	.	TRBJ1-1	TGTGCCAGCTTCTGGGACAGGGAGAACACTGAAGCTTTCTTT	CASFWDRENTEAFF
.	TRBV2	.	TRBJ2-3	TGTGCCAGCAGGGCAGATACGCAGTATTTT	CASRADTQYF
.	TRBV5-1	.	TRBJ2-5	TGCGCCAGCAGCTTGTACGTGGGAAACCAAGAGACCCAGTACTTC	CASSLYVGNQETQYF
.	TRBV10-3	.	TRBJ1-5	TGTGCCATCAGTGAGAGGGTGGGTCAGCCCCAGCATTTT	CAISERVGQPQHF
TRBD1	TRBV13	.	TRBJ1-2	TGTGCCAGCAGTTACGGACAGGGGGAGGACTATGGCTACACCTTC	CASSYGQGEDYGYTF
.	TRBV28	.	TRBJ2-3	TGTGCCAGCAGCGACGGCCCGCGGAGCCCAGATACGCAGTATTTT	CASSDGPRSPDTQYF
TRBD1	TRBV10-3	.	TRBJ2-7	TGTGCCATCAGTGAGATCTGGGACAGGGGATACGAGCAGTACTTC	CAISEIWDRGYEQYF
.	TRBV7-2	.	TRBJ1-5	TGTGCCAGCAGCTTAGTCGGTAGTCAGCCCCAGCATTTT	CASSLVGSQPQHF
TRBD1	TRBV10-3	.	TRBJ2-1	TGTGCCATCAGTTTTCGATCAGACAGGGGGATCGATGAGCAGTTCTTC	CAISFRSDRGIDEQFF
TRBD1	TRBV7-2	.	TRBJ1-5	TGTGCCAGCAGCTTTCTCAGGGGGGCCGGTCAGCCCCAGCATTTT	CASSFLRGAGQPQHF
TRBD1	TRBV18	.	TRBJ2-7	TGTGCCAGCTCCCTCGGGACAGATTACGAGCAGTACTTC	CASSLGTDYEQYF
.	TRBV6-5	.	TRBJ2-7	TGTGCCAGCAGTCGCGGACAAGGGGCCTCCTACGAGCAGTACTTC	CASSRGQGASYEQYF
.	TRBV9	once	TRBJ2-7	TGTGCCAGCAGCGGCCGGGGTACGATGGAGCAGTACTTC	CASSGRGTMEQYF
.	TRBV11-2	.	TRBJ2-7	TGTGCCAGCAGCTTAGATGGTGGCAGGGCCTCCTACGAGCAGTACTTC	CASSLDGGRASYEQYF
.	TRBV10-2	many	TRBJ1-2	TGCGCCAGCACCGGACAGCAGGCCTATGGTGGCTACACCTTC	CASTGQQAYGGYTF
.	TRBV6-5	.	TRBJ1-5	TGTGCCAGCAGTAACTTAAATCAGCCCCAGCATTTT	CASSNLNQPQHF
TRBD1	TRBV11-2	.	TRBJ2-3	TGTGCCAGCAGCTTCGGGACAGGGCATGATACGCAGTATTTT	CASSFGTGHDTQYF
TRBD1	TRBV7-2	.	TRBJ2-5	TGTGCCAGCAGCCTTCTGGACAGGGAAGAGACCCAGTACTTC	CASSLLDREETQYF
.	TRBV28	.	TRBJ2-4	TGTGCCAGCAGTAGGGACGGCAAAAACATTCAGTACTTC	CASSRDGKNIQYF
TRBD1	TRBV7-3	.	TRBJ2-3	TGTGCCAGCAGCCAGGGACAGGGTCCCACAGATACGCAGTATTTT	CASSQGQGPTDTQYF
TRBD1	TRBV6-1	few	TRBJ1-1	TGTGCCAGCAGTGACCCGGGACAGGGGAGGATGTCAGGTCCTGAAGCTTTCTTT	CASSDPGQGRMSGPEAFF
.	TRBV25-1	once	TRBJ2-7	TGTGCCAGCAGGGGGGGTATCGAGCAGTACTTC	CASRGGIEQYF
.	TRBV28	.	TRBJ2-6	TGTGCCAGCAGAAGCCAGAGGGGGGCTGGGGCCAACGTCCTGACTTTC	CASRSQRGAGANVLTF
.	TRBV18	.	TRBJ1-1	TGTGCCAGCTCACCGACCCCCGGGGCCAACACTGAAGCTTTCTTT	CASSPTPGANTEAFF
TRBD1	TRBV7-3	.	TRBJ1-2	TGTGCCAGCAGCTCGCGACAGGGAATAGTCACCTTC	CASSSRQGIVTF
TRBD1	TRBV5-4	.	TRBJ1-2	TGTGCCAGCAGCCCTGGACAGGGGGCGAACTATGGCTACACCTTC	CASSPGQGANYGYTF
TRBD2	TRBV7-2	once	TRBJ2-7	TGTGCCAGCAGCTCCTTAGCGGGTGGACCTTACGAGCAGTACTTC	CASSSLAGGPYEQYF
TRBD1	TRBV6-5	.	TRBJ1-6	TGTGCCAGCAGGCCGGGACAGGGGGCGAATTCACCCCTCCACTTT	CASRPGQGANSPLHF
.	TRBV14	.	TRBJ1-4	TGTGCCAGCAGCCGGACACCTGATAATAATGAAAAACTGTTTTTT	CASSRTPDNNEKLFF
.	TRBV7-3	.	TRBJ1-2	TGTGCCAGCAGCTTAGATGGGAGTTTGAGGGGCTACACCTTC	CASSLDGSLRGYTF
TRBD1	TRBV2	.	TRBJ1-5	TGTGCCAGCAGTGAACTATCAGGACAGGGCTATCAGCCCCAGCATTTT	CASSELSGQGYQPQHF
.	TRBV7-9	.	TRBJ2-3	TGTGCCAGCAGCTTAGGCAGTCCCACAGATACGCAGTATTTT	CASSLGSPTDTQYF
.	TRBV12-5	.	TRBJ2-7	TGTGCTAGTGGACCCAACGAGGTGGCCTACGAGCAGTACTTC	CASGPNEVAYEQYF
.	TRBV14	once	TRBJ2-1	TGTGCCAGCAGCCAAGCGAATGAAGGTGAGCAGTTCTTC	CASSQANEGEQFF
.	TRBV7-2	many	TRBJ1-2	TGTGCCAGCAGCTTAGGGTGGGGGCTTTTCTATGGCTACACCTTC	CASSLGWGLFYGYTF